This TCR beta chain was captured in a study of blood T cell repertoires in COVID-19. Study-level information: Collection of acute and convalescent COVID-19 samples took place in the United States, Italy and Spain. PBMCs, B-cell-depleted T cells, or T cells were the source of the cDNA or gDNA that made up the material.

This CDR3 has 11 residues. V gave up 5 bases and J gave up 6 bases, with 7 bases separating them. In the original processing: Amplification with reference gene primers provided the estimates of nucleated cell counts. The repertoire was sequenced with immunoSEQ multiplex PCR; TCRdb's copy has only in-frame clones and lacks some. D and trimming come from the DNA, and the V and J calls and clone size come from that table. The sample consists of 130,000 to 150,000 clones, 70% to 85% of them appearing once. The material sequenced was peripheral blood. The origin of this receptor is a woman older than 75 in a cohort sampled during active or convalescent COVID-19. The V gene is TRBV12-3 or TRBV12-4, the J gene TRBJ1-2; D uncertain. Here the CDR3 reads CASSMTNGYTF. CDR3 bases: TGTGCCAGCAGTATGACAAATGGCTACACCTTC.